Sequencing of this T cell receptor beta chain was carried out in a study of blood T cell repertoires in COVID-19. Study details: From the United States, Italy and Spain came samples of acute and convalescent COVID-19. The analysed material was cDNA or gDNA that came from T cells, B-cell-depleted T cells, or PBMCs.

Original methodology: The authors estimated nucleated cell counts from reference gene primer amplification. The assay was immunoSEQ multiplex PCR, and TCRdb's table has in-frame clones only and misses some. V and J calls and clone size follow that table, whereas D and trimming were derived from the DNA. The table has about 170,000 clones, approximately 90% seen once. The sequencing sample was made of peripheral blood. The clonotype comes from a woman between 50 and 59 years old with acute or convalescent COVID-19.

The CDR3 protein is CASSLVSGIGNEQFF. Written as DNA, the CDR3 is TGCGCCAGCAGCTTGGTGAGCGGGATCGGCAATGAGCAGTTCTTC. The chain has TRBV5-1 and TRBJ2-1, with 7 bases identical to TRBD2. Germline V gene data show CDR1 as SGHRS and CDR2 as YFSETQ. This CDR3 region has 15 residues. Trimming took 0 bases from V and 6 from J; bases not matched to a gene: 6.